The next 8 T cell receptor beta chains were all read from a single sample in a study of CXCR3-negative and CXCR3-positive naive CD8 T cells. Libraries were UMI-labeled 5' RACE TRB cDNA. TCRdb re-called the 5' RACE reads and shows each CDR3 protein once, DNA omitted. The record lists tens of thousands of distinct CDR3 sequences, of which the ten most abundant hold over 2.5%. Source material: naive CXCR3- CD8+ T cells from blood. As for subset: CD45RO-CCR7+CD27+CD95- naive CD8+ T cells lacking CXCR3 (TNR3-). The receptors come from a human donor in good health. Some clones in this sample may be carry-over from other donors' samples.

The rearrangement uses TRBV20-1 and TRBJ2-5; without DNA, the TCRdb call of TRBD2 cannot be checked. The CDR3 covers 16 residues. The germline V gene encodes CDR1 DFQATT and CDR2 SNEGSKA (reference sequence). CDR3 in amino acids: CSARDAPGLPPETQYF.

The chain is built from TRBV24-1 and TRBJ2-2. The CDR3 length is 12 residues. Germline lookup yields CDR1 KGHDR and CDR2 SFDVKD. CDR3 sequence reads: CATSDLIPKLFF.

V usage is TRBV2 and J usage is TRBJ2-7; TCRdb proposes TRBD1, but this gene call is untestable without DNA. The germline CDR1 and CDR2 sequences are SNHLY and FYNNEI. This CDR3 has 16 amino acids. The CDR3 reads CASSEAGGPPVDEQYF.

The rearrangement links TRBV28 to TRBJ1-6; TCRdb's D call, TRBD1, is unchecked because there is no DNA. The CDR3 spans 16 residues. Germline V gene lookup returns CDR1 MDHEN and CDR2 SYDVKM. The CDR3 is CASSNPGGQGQSPLHF.

The chain links TRBV7-9 to TRBJ2-7; TCRdb's D call of TRBD1 is untestable without DNA. From germline, CDR1 is SEHNR and CDR2 FQNEAQ (reference sequence). The length of the CDR3 is 15 residues. This chain's CDR3 is CASSPPGQASYEQYF.

Frequency places this clonotype as medium-sized. CDR3 amino acids: CASSTCGEGSYNEQFF. This chain links TRBV21-1 with TRBJ2-1; the D call of TRBD2 rests on TCRdb alone, since no DNA is present to check it. TRBV21-1 constitutes a pseudogene. The CDR3 extends over 16 amino acids.

The chain couples TRBV20-1 to TRBJ1-2; there is no DNA to check the TCRdb D call of TRBD1. Germline-derived CDR1 and CDR2 are DFQATT and SNEGSKA (reference sequence). The CDR3 is 19 residues long. CDR3 protein: CSASETGTGVVLVNYGYTF.

The gene calls are TRBV12-3 or TRBV12-4 and TRBJ1-3; TCRdb reports TRBD1, a call that lacks DNA to check it against. The CDR3 length is 13 residues. The CDR3 loop is CASSLSGKNTIYF.